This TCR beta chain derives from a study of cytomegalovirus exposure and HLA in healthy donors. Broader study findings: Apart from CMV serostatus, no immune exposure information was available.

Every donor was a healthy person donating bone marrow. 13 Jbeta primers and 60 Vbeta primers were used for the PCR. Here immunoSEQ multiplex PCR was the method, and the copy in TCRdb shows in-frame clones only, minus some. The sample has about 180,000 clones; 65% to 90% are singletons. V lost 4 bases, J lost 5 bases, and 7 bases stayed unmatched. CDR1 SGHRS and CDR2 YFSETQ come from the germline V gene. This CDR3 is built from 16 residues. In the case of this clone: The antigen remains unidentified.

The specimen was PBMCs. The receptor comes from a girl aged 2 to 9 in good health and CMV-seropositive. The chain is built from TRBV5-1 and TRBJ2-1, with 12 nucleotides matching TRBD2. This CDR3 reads CASSLMLAGGHNEQFF. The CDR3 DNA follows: TGCGCCAGCAGCCTTATGCTAGCGGGGGGGCACAATGAGCAGTTCTTC. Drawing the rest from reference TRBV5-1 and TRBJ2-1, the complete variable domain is KAGVTQTPRYLIKTRGQQVTLSCSPISGHRSVSWYQQTPGQGLQFLFEYFSETQRNKGNFPGRFSGRQFSNSRSEMNVSTLELGDSALYLCASSLMLAGGHNEQFFGPGTRLTVL.